This T cell receptor beta chain is drawn from a study of CD8+CD57+ T cells in acquired aplastic anemia. Across the study: Sorted cells (CD4+ and CD8+) yielded DNA amounts that averaged about 3.1 ug.

Patients chosen for sequencing had shown CD8+CD57+ cell expansion by flow cytometry. The cohort consisted entirely of patients having severe acquired aplastic anemia. Between the trimmed V and J ends, which lost 4 bases and 11 bases, there was a span of 6 bases. The CDR3 totals 9 residues. From germline, CDR1 is SNHLY and CDR2 FYNNEI. The template for TCR beta VDJ and CDR3 sequence profiling was genomic DNA. One entry per CDR3 protein, called by TCRdb with MiXCR from the reads. This repertoire shows 450,000 to 550,000 distinct CDR3 sequences, under 40% found once; its top ten account for 0.8% to 0.85%.

The rearrangement links TRBV2 to TRBJ2-7; D may be TRBD2 (5 bases). The sample taken for sequencing was sorted CD4+, CD8+, or CD8+CD57+ T cells (not recorded which) from PBMCs. This clonotype originated in a human donor with aplastic anemia. CDR3 in DNA: TGTGCCAGCAGTGTCGGGGAGTACTTC. It translates to CASSVGEYF.